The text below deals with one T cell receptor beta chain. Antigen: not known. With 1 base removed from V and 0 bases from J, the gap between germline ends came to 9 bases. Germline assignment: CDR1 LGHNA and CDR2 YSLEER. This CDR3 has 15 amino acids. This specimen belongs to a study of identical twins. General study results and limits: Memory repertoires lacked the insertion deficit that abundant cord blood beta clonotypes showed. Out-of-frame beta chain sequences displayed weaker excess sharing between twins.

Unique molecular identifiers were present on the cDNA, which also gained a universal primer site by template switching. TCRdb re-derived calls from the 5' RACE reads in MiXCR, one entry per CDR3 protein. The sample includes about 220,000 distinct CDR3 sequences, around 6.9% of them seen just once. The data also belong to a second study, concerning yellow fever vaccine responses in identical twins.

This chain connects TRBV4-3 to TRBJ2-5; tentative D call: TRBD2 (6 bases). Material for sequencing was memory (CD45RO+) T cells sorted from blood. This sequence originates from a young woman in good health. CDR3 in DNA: TGCGCCAGCAGCCAAGGAGCGGGTTACCAAGAGACCCAGTACTTC. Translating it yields CASSQGAGYQETQYF.